Shown below are 25 T cell receptor beta chains from a single sample sequenced in a study of Ad26.COV2.S vaccination and SARS-CoV-2 variants. Using immunoSEQ multiplex PCR, the repertoire was profiled, and TCRdb retains in-frame clones only, with some absent. Altogether around 320,000 clones are present, about 86% being singletons, with the ten largest covering roughly 2.1%. The sample's treatment: 15 to 20 received Ad26.COV2.S at low or high dose, single or two shots; a few received placebo; per-sample allocation not given. The samples date from day 63 after the first vaccine or placebo injection. The input for sequencing was peripheral blood, taken in a trial of Ad26.COV2.S vaccine versus placebo. The origin of the receptors is a person between 18 and 60 years old who received the Ad26.COV2.S COVID-19 vaccine or a placebo.

The chain employs TRBV7-2 and TRBJ1-3, with 7 bases lining up with TRBD1. The CDR3 has 14 residues. J lost 4 bases, V lost 3 bases, and 3 bases had no gene match. Germline V gene sequence: CDR1 SGHTA, CDR2 FQGNSA. CDR3 DNA: TGTGCCAGCAGCTTCGACAGGGTCGGAAACACCATATATTTT. This codes for CASSFDRVGNTIYF.

As concerns this clone: This sample also contains other DNA sequences that code for the same CDR3. The J gene is TRBJ1-1, the V gene TRBV7-2, with D possibly TRBD1 on 5 matching bases. In germline, CDR1 is SGHTA, CDR2 FQGNSA. CDR3 length equals 14 residues. Trimming shortened V by 2 bases and J by 5 bases, and 12 bases separated the two germline ends. CDR3 in DNA: TGTGCCAGCAGCTTATTCCAGGGAGGGACTGAAGCTTTCTTT. Its translation is CASSLFQGGTEAFF. The complete variable domain, with remaining parts taken from reference TRBV7-2 and TRBJ1-1, reads GAGVSQSPSNKVTEKGKDVELRCDPISGHTALYWYRQSLGQGLEFLIYFQGNSAPDKSGLPSDRFSAERTGGSVSTLTIQRTQQEDSAVYLCASSLFQGGTEAFFGQGTRLTVV.

J is TRBJ1-4 and V is TRBV30; D unresolved. Trimming stripped 1 base from V and 2 bases from J, with 14 bases between. The CDR3 extends over 16 amino acids. The germline gives CDR1 GTSNPN, CDR2 SVGIG (reference sequence). The CDR3 DNA reads as TGTGCCTGGAGTGCTTCCCCCCCCAGGACTAATGAAAAACTGTTTTTT. Its translation is CAWSASPPRTNEKLFF.

The rearrangement joins TRBV30 to TRBJ1-5; weak D call: TRBD1 (5 bases). V was clipped by 0 bases and J by 4 bases, with 7 bases between them. The CDR3 spans 13 residues. CDR1 and CDR2 (germline): GTSNPN, SVGIG (reference sequence). The CDR3 reads CAWSVQANQPQHF. CDR3 DNA sequence: TGTGCCTGGAGTGTACAGGCAAATCAGCCCCAGCATTTT.

This clone was found once. This chain joins TRBV11-2 and TRBJ2-1; D is perhaps TRBD2 (5 bases). The CDR3 runs to 14 residues. V lost 4 bases, J lost 8 bases, and 15 bases lay in between. Looked up from germline, CDR1 is SGHAT and CDR2 is FQNNGV. Here the CDR3 reads CASSSRGGFYEQFF. CDR3 nucleotides: TGTGCCAGCAGCTCTCGAGGAGGTTTTTATGAGCAGTTCTTC.

The V gene is TRBV7-9, the J gene TRBJ2-1; D is unclear. Germline V gene data show CDR1 as SEHNR and CDR2 as FQNEAQ (reference sequence). The V end was cut by 1 base, the J end by 8 bases, with 0 bases between. The CDR3 runs to 10 residues. This chain's CDR3 is CASSLDEQFF. The CDR3 coding sequence is TGTGCCAGCAGCTTAGATGAGCAGTTCTTC.

To note about this clone: Distinct nucleotide sequences in the sample also encode this CDR3. This chain links TRBV5-1 with TRBJ2-3, with 9 bases aligning to TRBD2. Per germline, CDR1 SGHRS and CDR2 YFSETQ. The CDR3 runs 15 residues. With 4 bases clipped from V and 0 bases from J, the junction kept 3 bases outside the gene matches. This CDR3 reads CASSPGLASTDTQYF. As DNA, the CDR3 is TGCGCCAGCAGCCCGGGACTAGCTAGCACAGATACGCAGTATTTT.

CDR3 region: CASSPKIAGSYNEQFF. CDR3 DNA sequence: TGCGCCAGCAGCCCCAAGATAGCGGGGTCTTACAATGAGCAGTTCTTC. The rearrangement links TRBV5-1 to TRBJ2-1; 8 nucleotides agree with TRBD2. The CDR3 length is 16 residues. V was pared by 4 bases and J by 4 bases, with 10 bases of the junction left unmatched. Germline CDR1 and CDR2: SGHRS and YFSETQ. Full variable domain (remainder filled in from reference TRBV5-1 and TRBJ2-1): KAGVTQTPRYLIKTRGQQVTLSCSPISGHRSVSWYQQTPGQGLQFLFEYFSETQRNKGNFPGRFSGRQFSNSRSEMNVSTLELGDSALYLCASSPKIAGSYNEQFFGPGTRLTVL.

This clone was seen a handful of times. The genes are TRBV6-5 and TRBJ1-5; D ambiguous. The length of the CDR3 is 14 residues. With 4 bases removed from V and 4 bases from J, the gap between germline ends came to 11 bases. In germline, CDR1 is MNHEY, CDR2 SVGAGI. The CDR3 region has the DNA TGTGCCAGCAGTTCTTTAAATCCTAATCAGCCCCAGCATTTT. Amino acids: CASSSLNPNQPQHF.

V gene TRBV5-1 combines with J gene TRBJ1-4, with D possibly being TRBD1 (5 bases). The CDR3 consists of 16 residues. Trimming shortened V by 0 bases and J by 8 bases, and 17 bases separated the two germline ends. CDR1 is SGHRS and CDR2 is YFSETQ in the germline V gene. The CDR3 sequence is CASSLGQARWGEKLFF. The CDR3 DNA sequence: TGCGCCAGCAGCTTGGGACAAGCTCGATGGGGCGAAAAACTGTTTTTT.

This clone occurred once. The V call is TRBV7-8, the J call TRBJ2-3; no reliable D call. The germline V gene encodes CDR1 SGHVS and CDR2 FQNEAQ. The V end lost 3 bases, the J end lost 7 bases, and 8 bases lay between the germline ends. This CDR3 is built from 12 residues. CDR3: CASSLYSNTQYF. CDR3 bases: TGTGCCAGCAGCTTGTATTCGAATACGCAGTATTTT.

The chain has TRBV4-3 and TRBJ1-2, with TRBD1 as a possible D gene (5 bases). This CDR3 spans 14 amino acids. Trimming left V 0 bases short and J 8 bases short, with 13 bases between. Germline loops: CDR1 LGHNA, CDR2 YSLEER. The CDR3 DNA reads as TGCGCCAGCAGCCAAGATATTCCAGGGTTGGGCTACACCTTC. Amino acid sequence: CASSQDIPGLGYTF.

The chain links TRBV27 to TRBJ2-1, with 8 bases fitting TRBD2. The CDR3 spans 13 residues. With V trimmed by 3 bases and J by 8 bases, 3 bases remained unmatched. Germline loops: CDR1 MNHEY, CDR2 SMNVEV (reference sequence). The CDR3 loop is CASSLRGGYEQFF. Written as DNA, the CDR3 is TGTGCCAGCAGTTTGCGCGGGGGGTATGAGCAGTTCTTC.

The chain has TRBV18 and TRBJ1-3; 9 bases match TRBD1. CDR3 length equals 17 residues. Germline-derived CDR1 and CDR2 are KGHSH and LQKENI. V shed 1 base and J 1 base; nucleotides not matched to a gene: 5. The CDR3 loop is CASSPRQGDLSGNTIYF. CDR3 coding DNA: TGTGCCAGCTCACCACGACAGGGGGATCTATCTGGAAACACCATATATTTT.

The chain uses TRBV18 and TRBJ1-4; 7 nucleotides align to TRBD1. The CDR3 sequence is 15 residues long. The V and J ends lost 2 bases and 7 bases, in that order; junction bases with no gene match: 7. In germline, CDR1 is KGHSH, CDR2 LQKENI. The CDR3 sequence: CASSPVNRGGEKLFF. CDR3 bases: TGTGCCAGCTCACCAGTCAACAGGGGAGGTGAAAAACTGTTTTTT.

The chain links TRBV20-1 to TRBJ2-1; 7 nucleotides line up with TRBD1. CDR1 is DFQATT and CDR2 is SNEGSKA in the germline V gene (reference sequence). V shed 5 bases, J shed 6 bases, and the junction held 1 base outside the gene matches. This CDR3 region has 11 residues. The CDR3 DNA follows: TGCAGTGCTTGGACAGGCAATGAGCAGTTCTTC. Translated: CSAWTGNEQFF.

This clone was seen only a few times. The chain has TRBV18 and TRBJ1-1; the D is unclear. Germline V gene data show CDR1 as KGHSH and CDR2 as LQKENI. Trimming stripped 0 bases from V and 3 bases from J, with 8 bases between. The CDR3 spans 14 residues. The chain's CDR3 is CASSPPGYDTEAFF. The CDR3 region has the DNA TGTGCCAGCTCACCACCTGGATACGACACTGAAGCTTTCTTT.

The chain carries TRBV9 and TRBJ1-2, with D uncertain. The CDR3 spans 14 residues. Between the trimmed V and J ends, which lost 1 base and 5 bases, there was a span of 12 bases. Germline CDR1 reads SGDLS; CDR2 reads YYNGEE. The CDR3 DNA reads TGTGCCAGCAGCGTATCGACGGCCACTTATGGCTACACCTTC. This encodes CASSVSTATYGYTF.

The gene calls are TRBV4-3 and TRBJ2-3; D possibly uses TRBD1 or TRBD2 (7 bases each). The CDR3 runs 17 residues. Germline-derived CDR1 and CDR2 are LGHNA and YSLEER. The V and J ends lost 0 bases and 4 bases respectively, with 17 bases between them. CDR3 sequence (DNA): TGCGCCAGCAGCCAAGATATGCCAGGGGGGGGGTCAGATACGCAGTATTTT. It codes for CASSQDMPGGGSDTQYF.

The V and J genes are TRBV19 and TRBJ2-7; TRBD1 matches at 7 bases. This CDR3 has 14 residues. V was pared by 5 bases and J by 0 bases, with 4 bases of the junction left unmatched. Germline V gene lookup returns CDR1 LNHDA and CDR2 SQIVND (reference sequence). CDR3 protein: CASSADRDSYEQYF. DNA for the CDR3: TGTGCCAGTAGTGCTGACAGGGACTCCTACGAGCAGTACTTC. The full variable domain, rest sourced from reference TRBV19 and TRBJ2-7, is DGGITQSPKYLFRKEGQNVTLSCEQNLNHDAMYWYRQDPGQGLRLIYYSQIVNDFQKGDIAEGYSVSREKKESFPLTVTSAQKNPTAFYLCASSADRDSYEQYFGPGTRLTVT.

The CDR3 coding sequence is TGTGCCAGCAGCCAAGCCCTGTCGGACACTGAAGCTTTCTTT. Translated, it gives CASSQALSDTEAFF. This rearrangement joins TRBV3-1 (or the pseudogene TRBV3-2) to TRBJ1-1; D is undetermined. V was pared by 1 base and J by 3 bases, with 9 bases between. Germline V CDR1 and CDR2: LGHDT, YNNKEL (reference sequence). CDR3 length: 14 residues.

The V call is TRBV12-5, the J call TRBJ1-2; maybe TRBD1 (5 bases). Germline V lookup: CDR1 LGHNT, CDR2 FRNRAP. There are 12 residues in the CDR3. The V end was cut by 7 bases, the J end by 5 bases, with 11 bases between. The DNA of the CDR3 is TGTGCTAGTGCTCAACAGGAATATGGCTACACCTTC. Translated, it gives CASAQQEYGYTF.

The rearrangement joins TRBV6-5 to TRBJ2-3; 7 bases align to TRBD1. The CDR3 is 15 amino acids. The V gene's germline CDR1 is MNHEY and CDR2 SVGAGI. V trimming: 6 bases; J trimming: 1 base; junction bases outside the gene matches: 7. The CDR3 DNA reads as TGTGCCAGCAGGACTGACAGGGTAGGCACAGATACGCAGTATTTT. Translated, it gives CASRTDRVGTDTQYF.

The V call is TRBV19, the J call TRBJ1-2; no reliable D call. The CDR3 runs 15 residues. CDR1 is LNHDA, CDR2 SQIVND, per germline (reference sequence). V dropped 5 bases and J dropped 3 bases, with 16 bases sitting between them. CDR3 residues: CASSSFVSGHYGYTF. The CDR3 DNA is TGTGCCAGTAGTTCCTTCGTCTCAGGCCACTATGGCTACACCTTC.

On this clone: The sample carries other DNA sequences with the same CDR3. The V call is TRBV4-1, the J call TRBJ1-1; D remains ambiguous. Trimming cost V 2 bases and J 1 base, with 5 bases left between them. CDR3 length: 13 residues. Germline CDR1 is MGHRA and CDR2 is YSYEKL. DNA for the CDR3: TGCGCCAGCAGCCAACCGAGGAACACTGAAGCTTTCTTT. As protein: CASSQPRNTEAFF.